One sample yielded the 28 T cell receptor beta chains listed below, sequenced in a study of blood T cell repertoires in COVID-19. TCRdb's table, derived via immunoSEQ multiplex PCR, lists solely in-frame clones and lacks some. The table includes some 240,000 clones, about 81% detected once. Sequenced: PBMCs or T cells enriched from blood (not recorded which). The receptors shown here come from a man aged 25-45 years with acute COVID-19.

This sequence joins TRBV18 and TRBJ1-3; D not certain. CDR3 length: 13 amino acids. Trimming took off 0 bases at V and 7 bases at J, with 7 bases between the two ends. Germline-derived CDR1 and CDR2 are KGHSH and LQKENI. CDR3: CASSPPSPNTIYF. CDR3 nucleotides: TGTGCCAGCTCACCACCGTCCCCTAACACCATATATTTT.

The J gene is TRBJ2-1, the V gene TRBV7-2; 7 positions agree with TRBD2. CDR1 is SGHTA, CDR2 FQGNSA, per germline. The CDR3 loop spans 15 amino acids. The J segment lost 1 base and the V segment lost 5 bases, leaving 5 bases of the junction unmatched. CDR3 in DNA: TGTGCCAGCAGCGGCGGGGGACCTTCCTACAATGAGCAGTTCTTC. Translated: CASSGGGPSYNEQFF. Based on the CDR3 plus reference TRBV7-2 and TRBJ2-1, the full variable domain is GAGVSQSPSNKVTEKGKDVELRCDPISGHTALYWYRQSLGQGLEFLIYFQGNSAPDKSGLPSDRFSAERTGGSVSTLTIQRTQQEDSAVYLCASSGGGPSYNEQFFGPGTRLTVL.

The CDR3 DNA is TGCGCCAGCAGCCAACGGGACAGCAACCAAGAGACCCAGTACTTC. Protein: CASSQRDSNQETQYF. This rearrangement joins TRBV4-1 to TRBJ2-5; 7 bases are shared with TRBD1. The V gene's germline CDR1 is MGHRA and CDR2 YSYEKL. This CDR3 spans 15 amino acids. J gave up 0 bases and V 2 bases, and 3 bases lay outside the gene matches.

As DNA, the CDR3 is TGTGCCAGCAGCTTTTTGGTTCTATCCGGCTACACCTTC. It encodes CASSFLVLSGYTF. The chain is built from TRBV7-2 and TRBJ1-2; D unresolved. V lost 3 bases and J lost 8, with 13 bases in between. The CDR3 has 13 amino acids. Germline V lookup: CDR1 SGHTA, CDR2 FQGNSA.

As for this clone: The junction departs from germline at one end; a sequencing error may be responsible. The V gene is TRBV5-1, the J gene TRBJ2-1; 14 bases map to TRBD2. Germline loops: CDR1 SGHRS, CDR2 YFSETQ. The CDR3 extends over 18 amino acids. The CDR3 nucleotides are TGTGCCAGCAGCTTGTTCGGGACTAGCGGGGGCTCCTACAATGAGCAGTTCTTC. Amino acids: CASSLFGTSGGSYNEQFF.

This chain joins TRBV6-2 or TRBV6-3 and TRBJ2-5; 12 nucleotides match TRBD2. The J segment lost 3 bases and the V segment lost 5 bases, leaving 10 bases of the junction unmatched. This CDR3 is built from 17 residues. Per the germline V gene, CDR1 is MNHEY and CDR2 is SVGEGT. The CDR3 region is CASSHRLAGVGEETQYF. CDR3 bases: TGTGCCAGCAGTCACCGACTAGCGGGAGTAGGGGAAGAGACCCAGTACTTC.

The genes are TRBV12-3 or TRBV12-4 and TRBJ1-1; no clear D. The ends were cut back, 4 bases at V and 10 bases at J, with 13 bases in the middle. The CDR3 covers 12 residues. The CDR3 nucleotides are TGTGCCAGCAGTTCTGAGGGCATTAGAGCTTTCTTT. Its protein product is CASSSEGIRAFF.

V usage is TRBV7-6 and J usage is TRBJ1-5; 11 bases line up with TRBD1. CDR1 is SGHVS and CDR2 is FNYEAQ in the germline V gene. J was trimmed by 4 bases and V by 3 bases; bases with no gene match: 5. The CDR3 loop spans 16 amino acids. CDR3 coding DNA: TGTGCCAGCAGCTTTGGACAGGGGGCCAGGAATCAGCCCCAGCATTTT. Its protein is CASSFGQGARNQPQHF. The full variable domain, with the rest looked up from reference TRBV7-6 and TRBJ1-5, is GAGVSQSPRYKVTKRGQDVALRCDPISGHVSLYWYRQALGQGPEFLTYFNYEAQQDKSGLPNDRFSAERPEGSISTLTIQRTEQRDSAMYRCASSFGQGARNQPQHFGDGTRLSIL.

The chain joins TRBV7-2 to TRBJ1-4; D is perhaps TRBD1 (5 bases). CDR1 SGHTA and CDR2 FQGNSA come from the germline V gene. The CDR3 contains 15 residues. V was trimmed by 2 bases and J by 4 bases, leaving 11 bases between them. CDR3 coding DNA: TGTGCCAGCAGCTTATGGGGCCAGGTTAATGAAAAACTGTTTTTT. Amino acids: CASSLWGQVNEKLFF. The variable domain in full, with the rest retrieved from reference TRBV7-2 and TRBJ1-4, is GAGVSQSPSNKVTEKGKDVELRCDPISGHTALYWYRQSLGQGLEFLIYFQGNSAPDKSGLPSDRFSAERTGGSVSTLTIQRTQQEDSAVYLCASSLWGQVNEKLFFGSGTQLSVL.

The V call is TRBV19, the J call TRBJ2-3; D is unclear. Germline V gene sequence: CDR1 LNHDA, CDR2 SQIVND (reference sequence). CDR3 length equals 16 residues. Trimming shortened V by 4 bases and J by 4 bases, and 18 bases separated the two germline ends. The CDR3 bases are TGTGCCAGTAGTAAGATGCTCTTAGAACGGGCAGATACGCAGTATTTT. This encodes CASSKMLLERADTQYF.

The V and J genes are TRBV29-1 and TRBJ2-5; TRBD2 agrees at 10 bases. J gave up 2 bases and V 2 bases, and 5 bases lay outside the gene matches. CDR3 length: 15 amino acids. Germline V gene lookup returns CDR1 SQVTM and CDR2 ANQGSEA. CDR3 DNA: TGCAGCGTTGAACTCCAGCGGGAGGGACAAGAGACCCAGTACTTC. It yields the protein CSVELQREGQETQYF.

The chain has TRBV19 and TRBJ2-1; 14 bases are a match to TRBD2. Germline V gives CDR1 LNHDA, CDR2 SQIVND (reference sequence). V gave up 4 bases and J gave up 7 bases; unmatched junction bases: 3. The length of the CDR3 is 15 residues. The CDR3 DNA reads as TGTGCCAGTAGTAGTGGACTAGCGGGAGGTAATGAGCAGTTCTTC. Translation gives CASSSGLAGGNEQFF.

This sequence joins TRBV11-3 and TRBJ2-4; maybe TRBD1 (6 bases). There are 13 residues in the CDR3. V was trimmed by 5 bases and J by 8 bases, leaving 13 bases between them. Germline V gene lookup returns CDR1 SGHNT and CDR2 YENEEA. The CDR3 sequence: CASSPGQPHIQYF. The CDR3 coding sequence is TGTGCCAGCAGCCCCGGACAGCCGCACATTCAGTACTTC.

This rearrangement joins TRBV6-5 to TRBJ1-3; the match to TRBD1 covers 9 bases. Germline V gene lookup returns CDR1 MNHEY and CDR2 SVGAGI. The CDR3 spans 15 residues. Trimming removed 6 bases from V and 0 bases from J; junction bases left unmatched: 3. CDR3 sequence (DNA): TGTGCCAGCAGACAGGGGGCCAGCTCTGGAAACACCATATATTTT. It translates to CASRQGASSGNTIYF.

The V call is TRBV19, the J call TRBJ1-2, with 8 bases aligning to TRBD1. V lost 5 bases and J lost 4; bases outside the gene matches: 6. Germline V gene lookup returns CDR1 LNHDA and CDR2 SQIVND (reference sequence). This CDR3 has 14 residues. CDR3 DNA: TGTGCCAGTAGTCCTGGGACAGGCTCCTATGGCTACACCTTC. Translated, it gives CASSPGTGSYGYTF.

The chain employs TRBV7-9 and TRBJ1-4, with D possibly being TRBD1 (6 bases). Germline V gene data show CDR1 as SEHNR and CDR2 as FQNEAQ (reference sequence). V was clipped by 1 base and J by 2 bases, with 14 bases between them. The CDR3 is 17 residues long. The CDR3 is CASSLGAGAYTNEKLFF. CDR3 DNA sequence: TGTGCCAGCAGCTTAGGGGCAGGGGCCTACACTAATGAAAAACTGTTTTTT.

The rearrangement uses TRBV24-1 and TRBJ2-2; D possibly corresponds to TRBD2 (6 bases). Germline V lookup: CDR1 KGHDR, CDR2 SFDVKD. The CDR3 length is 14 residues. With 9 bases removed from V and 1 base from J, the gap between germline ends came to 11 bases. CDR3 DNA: TGTGCCACCGGAGGGGAAAAGAACACCGGGGAGCTGTTTTTT. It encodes CATGGEKNTGELFF.

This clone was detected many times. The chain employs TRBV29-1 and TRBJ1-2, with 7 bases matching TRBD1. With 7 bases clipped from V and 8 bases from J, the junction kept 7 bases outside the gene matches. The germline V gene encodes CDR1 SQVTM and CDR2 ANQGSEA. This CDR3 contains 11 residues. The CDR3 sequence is CSAWDSTGYTF. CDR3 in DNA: TGCAGCGCCTGGGACAGTACCGGCTACACCTTC.

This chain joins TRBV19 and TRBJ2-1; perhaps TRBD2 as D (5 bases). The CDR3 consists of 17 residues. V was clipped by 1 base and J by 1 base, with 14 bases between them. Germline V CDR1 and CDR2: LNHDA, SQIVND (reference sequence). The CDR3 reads CASSIGGPSGSYNEQFF. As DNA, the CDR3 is TGTGCCAGTAGTATAGGAGGGCCATCTGGGTCCTACAATGAGCAGTTCTTC.

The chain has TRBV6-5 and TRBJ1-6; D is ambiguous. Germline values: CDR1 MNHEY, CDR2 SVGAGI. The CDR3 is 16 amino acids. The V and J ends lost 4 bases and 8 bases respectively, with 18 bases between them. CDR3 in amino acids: CASSLEPSGSYSPLHF. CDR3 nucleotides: TGTGCCAGCAGTTTAGAGCCGTCGGGATCGTATTCACCCCTCCACTTT.

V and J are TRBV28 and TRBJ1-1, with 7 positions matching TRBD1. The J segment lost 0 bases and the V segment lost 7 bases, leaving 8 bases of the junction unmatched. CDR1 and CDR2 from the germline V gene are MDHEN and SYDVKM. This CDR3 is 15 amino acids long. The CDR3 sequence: CASNRAGGMNTEAFF. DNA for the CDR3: TGTGCCAGCAACAGGGCAGGGGGGATGAACACTGAAGCTTTCTTT.

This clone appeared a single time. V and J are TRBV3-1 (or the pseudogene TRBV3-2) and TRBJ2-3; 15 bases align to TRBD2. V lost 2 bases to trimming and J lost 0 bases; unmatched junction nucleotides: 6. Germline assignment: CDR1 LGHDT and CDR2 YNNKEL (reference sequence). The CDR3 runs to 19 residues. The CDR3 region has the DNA TGTGCCAGCAGCCAACCGGGACTAGCGGGGGGCGCTAGCACAGATACGCAGTATTTT. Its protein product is CASSQPGLAGGASTDTQYF.

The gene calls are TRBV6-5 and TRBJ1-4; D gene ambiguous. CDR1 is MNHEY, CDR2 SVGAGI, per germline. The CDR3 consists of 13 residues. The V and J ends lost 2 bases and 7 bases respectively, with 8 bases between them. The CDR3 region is CASSYEAGEKLFF. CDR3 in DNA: TGTGCCAGCAGTTACGAAGCCGGTGAAAAACTGTTTTTT.

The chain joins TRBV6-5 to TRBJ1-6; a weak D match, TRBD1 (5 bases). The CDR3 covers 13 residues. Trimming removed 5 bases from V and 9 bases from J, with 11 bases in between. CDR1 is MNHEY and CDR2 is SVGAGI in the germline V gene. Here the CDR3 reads CASSHLRGSPLHF. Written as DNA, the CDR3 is TGTGCCAGCAGTCACTTAAGGGGTTCACCCCTCCACTTT.

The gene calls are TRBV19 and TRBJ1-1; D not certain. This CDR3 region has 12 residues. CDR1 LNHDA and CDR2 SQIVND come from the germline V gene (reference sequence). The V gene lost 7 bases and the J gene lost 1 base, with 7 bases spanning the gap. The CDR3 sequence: CASMEGNTEAFF. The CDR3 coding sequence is TGTGCCAGTATGGAGGGGAACACTGAAGCTTTCTTT.

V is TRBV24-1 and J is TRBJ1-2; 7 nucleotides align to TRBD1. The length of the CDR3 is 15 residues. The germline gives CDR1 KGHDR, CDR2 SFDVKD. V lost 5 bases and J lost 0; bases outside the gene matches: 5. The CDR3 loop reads CATSGNRGANYGYTF. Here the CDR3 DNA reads TGTGCCACCAGTGGCAACAGGGGTGCTAACTATGGCTACACCTTC.

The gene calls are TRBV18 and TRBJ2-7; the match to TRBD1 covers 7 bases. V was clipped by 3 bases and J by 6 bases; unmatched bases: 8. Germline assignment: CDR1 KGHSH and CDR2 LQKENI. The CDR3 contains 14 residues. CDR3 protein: CASSPNRGTGEQYV. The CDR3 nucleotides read TGTGCCAGCTCACCGAACAGGGGAACGGGCGAGCAGTACGTC.

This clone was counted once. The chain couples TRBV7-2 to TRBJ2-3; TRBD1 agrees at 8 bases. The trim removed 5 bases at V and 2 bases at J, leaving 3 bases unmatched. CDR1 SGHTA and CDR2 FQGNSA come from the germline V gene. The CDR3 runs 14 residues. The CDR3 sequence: CASSGQGDTDTQYF. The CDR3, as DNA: TGTGCCAGCAGCGGACAGGGCGACACAGATACGCAGTATTTT. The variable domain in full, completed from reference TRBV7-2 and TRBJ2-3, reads GAGVSQSPSNKVTEKGKDVELRCDPISGHTALYWYRQSLGQGLEFLIYFQGNSAPDKSGLPSDRFSAERTGGSVSTLTIQRTQQEDSAVYLCASSGQGDTDTQYFGPGTRLTVL.